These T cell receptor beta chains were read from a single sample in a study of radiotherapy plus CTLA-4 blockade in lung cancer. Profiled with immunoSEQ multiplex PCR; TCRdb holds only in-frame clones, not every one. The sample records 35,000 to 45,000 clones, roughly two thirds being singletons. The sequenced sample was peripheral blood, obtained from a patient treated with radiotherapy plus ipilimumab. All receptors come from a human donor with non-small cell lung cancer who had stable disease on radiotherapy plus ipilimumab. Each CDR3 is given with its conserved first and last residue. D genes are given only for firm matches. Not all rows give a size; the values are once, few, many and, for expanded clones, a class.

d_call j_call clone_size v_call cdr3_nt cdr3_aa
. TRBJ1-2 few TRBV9 TGTGCCAGCGGCCCGTGGAGGGGACACTATGGCTACACCTTC CASGPWRGHYGYTF
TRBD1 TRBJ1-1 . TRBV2 TGTGCCAGCAGTGGTAACAGGGGGAACACTGAAGCTTTCTTT CASSGNRGNTEAFF
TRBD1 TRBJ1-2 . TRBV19 TGTGCCAGTAACCCCGACAGGGCTCAAGGCTACACCTTC CASNPDRAQGYTF
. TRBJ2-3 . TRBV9 TGTGCCAGCAGCACCCCGTACACCGGCACAGATACGCAGTATTTT CASSTPYTGTDTQYF
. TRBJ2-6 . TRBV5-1 TGCGCCAGCAGCTTGGAGGGGACTGGGGCCAACGTCCTGACTTTC CASSLEGTGANVLTF
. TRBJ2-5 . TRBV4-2 TGTGCCAGCAGCCAAGGAGTGGGGGGATTTCGAGAGACCCAGTACTTC CASSQGVGGFRETQYF
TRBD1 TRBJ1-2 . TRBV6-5 TGTGCCAGCAAGACAGGGGGCGACTCTTATGGCTACACCTTC CASKTGGDSYGYTF
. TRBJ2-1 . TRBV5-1 TGCGCCAGCAGCCCCGGGGAGGTCGGGAAGTGGTACAATGAGCAGTTCTTC CASSPGEVGKWYNEQFF
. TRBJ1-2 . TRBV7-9 TGTGCCAGCAGCTTAGAACAACCAGGTGGCTATGGCTACACCTTC CASSLEQPGGYGYTF
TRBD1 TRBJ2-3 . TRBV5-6 TGTGCCAGCAGCGTACCCGGGACAGGGGGTGGGACAGATACGCAGTATTTT CASSVPGTGGGTDTQYF